This T cell receptor (beta chain) derives from a study of cytomegalovirus exposure and HLA in healthy donors. PCR used 60 Vbeta primers and 13 Jbeta primers. Sequencing was performed with immunoSEQ multiplex PCR; in TCRdb, only in-frame clones are kept and a portion is missing. Here the sample spans about 95,000 clones, nearly 70% being singletons. Germline V gene lookup returns CDR1 SGHRS and CDR2 YFSETQ. Trimming at V came to 6 bases and at J to 4 bases, leaving 7 bases not matched to a gene. This CDR3 contains 15 residues. General study points: In a later analysis, most CMV-associated TCR beta chains appeared HLA-restricted.

This clone was seen once. Its target is unknown. The sample taken for sequencing was PBMCs. The sequence was obtained from a woman aged 45-59 years in good health and CMV-seropositive. This chain connects TRBV5-1 to TRBJ1-5; 10 bases are a match to TRBD1. CDR3 sequence reads: CASTPGTGENQPQHF. In DNA form, the CDR3 reads TGCGCCAGCACCCCCGGGACAGGGGAGAATCAGCCCCAGCATTTT.